This T cell receptor beta chain was identified during a study of cytomegalovirus exposure and HLA in healthy donors. Study results and limitations: In vitro work confirmed that three CMV-associated chains recognize CMV antigens.

V lost 1 base and J lost 4; bases outside the gene matches: 5. Germline V gives CDR1 GTSNPN, CDR2 SVGIG (reference sequence). This CDR3 has 16 amino acids. With respect to this clone: Its antigen is still unknown.

Profiled with immunoSEQ multiplex PCR; TCRdb holds only in-frame clones, not every one. Counted here are some 130,000 clones, about 80% occurring once; the ten biggest clones make up 25% to 30%. The donors were part of the approximately 120-subject validation cohort, which stood apart from the roughly 700-subject first cohort. The specimen was PBMCs. The chain links TRBV30 to TRBJ2-2, with 11 bases identical to TRBD2. This TCR was recovered from a man aged 25-45 years in good health and CMV-seropositive. The CDR3 sequence: CAWSDGLAGFTGELFF. CDR3 coding DNA: TGTGCCTGGAGTGACGGACTAGCGGGTTTCACCGGGGAGCTGTTTTTT.